Shown below are 9 T cell receptor beta chains from a single sample sequenced in a study of T cell responses to AZD1222 COVID-19 vaccine. Assay: immunoSEQ multiplex PCR; the TCRdb copy retains only in-frame clones and omits some. Seen here are 150,000 to 200,000 clones, more than 85% observed once, and the top ten hold 0.7% to 0.9%. The starting material was peripheral blood, obtained on day 0 of AZD1222 vaccination. The source is an adult in good health.

The V call is TRBV28, the J call TRBJ2-7; the D is unclear. Germline CDR1 is MDHEN and CDR2 is SYDVKM. The CDR3 is made up of 13 amino acids. Trimming removed 2 bases from V and 6 bases from J, with 11 bases in between. CDR3 sequence reads: CASSLPHSTEQYF. The CDR3 DNA reads TGTGCCAGCAGTTTACCCCACAGTACCGAGCAGTACTTC.

The rearrangement uses TRBV11-2 and TRBJ2-5; TRBD2 agrees at 8 bases. V trimming: 8 bases; J trimming: 2 bases; junction bases outside the gene matches: 4. From germline, CDR1 is SGHAT and CDR2 FQNNGV. This CDR3 region has 13 residues. CDR3 sequence (DNA): TGTGCCAGCGGGGCGGGGGGTCAAGAGACCCAGTACTTC. This translates into CASGAGGQETQYF.

The CDR3 DNA sequence: TGCGCCAGCAGTGAAGGGCCGCCGGGACAATTAGGATGGGGACTGTTTTTT. Its protein is CASSEGPPGQLGWGLFF. The chain has TRBV10-2 and TRBJ1-4; maybe TRBD1 (6 bases). Looked up from germline, CDR1 is WSHSY and CDR2 is SAAADI. Trimming stripped 3 bases from V and 13 bases from J, with 27 bases between. This CDR3 is built from 17 residues.

The genes are TRBV3-1 (or the pseudogene TRBV3-2) and TRBJ2-7; 10 bases map to TRBD1. CDR1 is LGHDT, CDR2 YNNKEL, per germline (reference sequence). The CDR3 has 15 residues. J gave up 6 bases and V 9 bases, and 14 bases lay outside the gene matches. The CDR3 loop is CARRPGQGIIGEQYF. In nucleotides, the CDR3 is TGTGCCAGAAGACCGGGACAGGGGATAATTGGCGAGCAGTACTTC.

The chain carries TRBV7-2 and TRBJ1-1; D remains ambiguous. Trimming removed 1 base at V and 10 bases at J, with 13 bases between. The CDR3 consists of 13 residues. CDR1 and CDR2 (germline): SGHTA, FQGNSA. The CDR3 loop is CASSLGGKLLAFF. CDR3 bases: TGTGCCAGCAGCTTAGGAGGCAAACTCCTAGCTTTCTTT.

The genes are TRBV18 and TRBJ2-4, with 10 bases lining up with TRBD2. This CDR3 region has 15 residues. Trimming at V came to 2 bases and at J to 8 bases, leaving 6 bases not matched to a gene. The germline V gene has CDR1 KGHSH and CDR2 LQKENI. The CDR3 reads CASSPRSSGGDIQYF. CDR3 DNA sequence: TGTGCCAGCTCACCAAGGTCTAGCGGGGGTGACATTCAGTACTTC.

This chain links TRBV2 with TRBJ1-6; maybe TRBD1 (6 bases). The CDR3 contains 15 residues. V lost 7 bases and J lost 7, with 17 bases in between. The germline V gene has CDR1 SNHLY and CDR2 FYNNEI. The CDR3 region has the DNA TGTGCCAGCACAGGGGACGCAGGAAACAATTCACCCCTCCACTTT. Translating it yields CASTGDAGNNSPLHF.

The chain uses TRBV5-1 and TRBJ1-4; 7 bases match TRBD1. CDR3 length: 14 residues. Trimming took 4 bases from V and 4 from J; bases not matched to a gene: 4. Germline V CDR1 and CDR2: SGHRS, YFSETQ. The CDR3 nucleotides are TGCGCCAGCAGCGCCGGGACAGATAATGAAAAACTGTTTTTT. Its protein is CASSAGTDNEKLFF.

The sample holds a few counts of this clone. The same CDR3 can be traced to other DNA sequences in this sample. The V and J genes are TRBV6-4 and TRBJ2-1, with D perhaps TRBD2 (6 bases). Germline lookup yields CDR1 MRHNA and CDR2 SNTAGT. Between the trimmed V and J ends, which lost 0 bases and 7 bases, there was a span of 13 bases. The CDR3 length is 15 residues. CDR3 nucleotide sequence: TGTGCCAGCAGTGACTCCGAACTAGCTTCGAATGAGCAGTTCTTC. Protein product: CASSDSELASNEQFF.